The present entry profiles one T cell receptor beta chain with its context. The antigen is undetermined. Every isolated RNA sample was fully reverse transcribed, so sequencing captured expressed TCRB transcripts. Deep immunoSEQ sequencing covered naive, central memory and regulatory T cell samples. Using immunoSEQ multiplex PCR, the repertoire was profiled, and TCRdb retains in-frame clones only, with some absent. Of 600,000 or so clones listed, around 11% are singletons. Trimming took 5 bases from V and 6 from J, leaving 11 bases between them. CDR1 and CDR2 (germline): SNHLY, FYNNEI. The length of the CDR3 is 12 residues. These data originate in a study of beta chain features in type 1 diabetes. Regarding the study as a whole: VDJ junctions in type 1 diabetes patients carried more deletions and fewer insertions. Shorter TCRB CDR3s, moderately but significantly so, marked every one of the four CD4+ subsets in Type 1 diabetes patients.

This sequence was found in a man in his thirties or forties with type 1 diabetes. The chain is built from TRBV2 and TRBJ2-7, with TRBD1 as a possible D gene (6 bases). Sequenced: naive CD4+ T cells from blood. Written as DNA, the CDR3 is TGTGCCAGCAGTAAGTCGACAGGCGAGCAGTACTTC. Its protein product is CASSKSTGEQYF.